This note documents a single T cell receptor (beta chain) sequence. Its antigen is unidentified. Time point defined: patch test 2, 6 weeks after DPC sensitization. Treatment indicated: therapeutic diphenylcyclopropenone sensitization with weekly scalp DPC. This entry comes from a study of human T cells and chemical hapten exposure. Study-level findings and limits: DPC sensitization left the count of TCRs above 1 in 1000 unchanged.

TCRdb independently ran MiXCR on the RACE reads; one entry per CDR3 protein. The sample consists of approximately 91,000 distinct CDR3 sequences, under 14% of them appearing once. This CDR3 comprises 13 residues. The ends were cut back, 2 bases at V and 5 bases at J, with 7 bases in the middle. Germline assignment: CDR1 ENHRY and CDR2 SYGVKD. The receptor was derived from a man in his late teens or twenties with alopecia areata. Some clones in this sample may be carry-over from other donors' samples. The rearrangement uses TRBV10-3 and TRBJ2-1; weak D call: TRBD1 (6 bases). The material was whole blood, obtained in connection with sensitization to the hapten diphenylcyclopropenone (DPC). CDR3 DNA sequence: TGTGCCATCAGTGAGCGGACAGACAATGAGCAGTTCTTC. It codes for CAISERTDNEQFF.